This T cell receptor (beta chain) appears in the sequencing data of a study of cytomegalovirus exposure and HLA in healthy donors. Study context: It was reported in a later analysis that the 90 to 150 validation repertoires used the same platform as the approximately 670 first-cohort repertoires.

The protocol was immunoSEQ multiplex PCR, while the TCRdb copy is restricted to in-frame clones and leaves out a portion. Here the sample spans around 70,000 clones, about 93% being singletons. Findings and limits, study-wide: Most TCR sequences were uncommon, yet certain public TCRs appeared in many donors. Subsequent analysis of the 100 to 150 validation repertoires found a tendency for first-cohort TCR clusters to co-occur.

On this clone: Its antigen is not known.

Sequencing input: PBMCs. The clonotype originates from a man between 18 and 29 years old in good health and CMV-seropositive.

CDR3 residues: CASSVDGRAGELFF. For the CDR3, the DNA is TGTGCCAGCAGCGTAGACGGGAGAGCCGGGGAGCTGTTTTTT. This chain joins TRBV9 and TRBJ2-2, with a weak D call TRBD2 (6 bases). Trimming removed 0 bases at V and 6 bases at J, with 9 bases between. The CDR3 covers 14 residues. The V gene's germline CDR1 is SGDLS and CDR2 YYNGEE.